Included here is one TCR beta chain sequence, with context. What it binds is not known. Since a much larger clone is just one base distant, this may be a read error. The data derive from a study of T cell repertoires in cytomegalovirus infection. Germline CDR1 is SGHVS and CDR2 is FQNEAQ. This CDR3 comprises 12 residues. TCRdb reanalysed the reads using MiXCR and keeps one entry per CDR3 protein. The data contain approximately 89,000 distinct CDR3 sequences, under 30% of them singletons. General study findings and limits: Within the response measured ex vivo, HLA-C-restricted CMV-specific TCR beta clonotypes were dominant.

The sequence came from a human donor in good health (CMV status not recorded). Some clones in this sample may be carry-over from other donors' samples. Material: CD8+ T cells from cultured PBMCs, obtained from culture after CMV antigen stimulation. The chain joins TRBV7-8 to TRBJ2-7; D unclear. The CDR3 DNA sequence: TGTGCCAGCAGCCGGGCTTCCTACGAGCGGTACTTC. It specifies CASSRASYERYF.